The next 8 T cell receptor beta chains were all read from a single sample in a study of cytotoxic CD8 clonotypes in ibrutinib-treated CLL. Repertoires were generated with immunoSEQ multiplex PCR, while TCRdb's copy carries only in-frame clones and drops some. The sample holds over 70,000 clones, just over 85% seen once. This specimen was PBMCs, taken before ibrutinib treatment. The source of these receptors is a human donor with chronic lymphocytic leukemia.

The chain recombines TRBV18 with TRBJ2-5; D call uncertain. Germline-derived CDR1 and CDR2 are KGHSH and LQKENI. Trimming took 2 bases from V and 5 from J, leaving 6 bases between them. This CDR3 has 12 amino acids. The CDR3 loop is CASSPSGETQYF. In DNA, the CDR3 is TGTGCCAGCTCACCATCCGGGGAGACCCAGTACTTC.

The chain employs TRBV13 and TRBJ2-1; TRBD1 agrees at 7 bases. CDR1 is PRHDT, CDR2 FYEKMQ, per germline (reference sequence). This CDR3 has 15 amino acids. V shed 4 bases, J shed 4 bases, and the junction held 7 bases outside the gene matches. CDR3 in DNA: TGTGCCAGCAGCTCAGACGACAGGGTGTACAATGAGCAGTTCTTC. This gives the protein CASSSDDRVYNEQFF.

The J gene is TRBJ2-1, the V gene TRBV7-9; 7 bases are shared with TRBD2. There are 16 residues in the CDR3. V was pared by 4 bases and J by 0 bases, with 6 bases of the junction left unmatched. CDR1 is SEHNR, CDR2 FQNEAQ, per germline (reference sequence). CDR3 loop: CASSSRGGSSYNEQFF. CDR3 DNA: TGTGCCAGCAGCTCCCGCGGCGGGAGCTCCTACAATGAGCAGTTCTTC. Variable domain in full (rest from reference TRBV7-9 and TRBJ2-1): DTGVSQNPRHKITKRGQNVTFRCDPISEHNRLYWYRQTLGQGPEFLTYFQNEAQLEKSRLLSDRFSAERPKGSFSTLEIQRTEQGDSAMYLCASSSRGGSSYNEQFFGPGTRLTVL.

The chain links TRBV6-5 to TRBJ1-1; no definite D call. Germline CDR1 is MNHEY and CDR2 is SVGAGI. Deletions cut 2 bases from V and 2 bases from J, with 6 bases between. The CDR3 is 13 residues long. The DNA for the CDR3 is TGTGCCAGCAGTTACGTCCCAAACACTGAAGCTTTCTTT. It is translated as CASSYVPNTEAFF.

The rearrangement uses TRBV27 and TRBJ1-1; no firm D call. CDR3 length: 15 amino acids. Germline lookup yields CDR1 MNHEY and CDR2 SMNVEV (reference sequence). Trimming stripped 1 base from V and 0 bases from J, with 9 bases between. This chain's CDR3 is CASSLYSGLNTEAFF. CDR3 bases: TGTGCCAGCAGTTTATACTCCGGGTTGAACACTGAAGCTTTCTTT.

V and J are TRBV9 and TRBJ2-2; 9 bases match TRBD1. The V gene's germline CDR1 is SGDLS and CDR2 YYNGEE. With V trimmed by 3 bases and J by 5 bases, 8 bases remained unmatched. The CDR3 is made up of 16 amino acids. CDR3 residues: CASSARDRDATGELFF. The DNA of the CDR3 is TGTGCCAGCAGCGCCCGGGACAGGGACGCGACCGGGGAGCTGTTTTTT.

CDR3 sequence: CASSRTAGTSGTRQQQFF. The CDR3 DNA reads TGTGCCAGTAGTAGAACAGCCGGGACTAGCGGGACCCGCCAGCAGCAGTTCTTC. This sequence joins TRBV19 and TRBJ2-1, with 13 bases identical to TRBD2. The CDR3 spans 18 residues. Looked up from germline, CDR1 is LNHDA and CDR2 is SQIVND (reference sequence). J was trimmed by 11 bases and V by 4 bases; bases with no gene match: 17. Full variable domain (missing parts from reference TRBV19 and TRBJ2-1): DGGITQSPKYLFRKEGQNVTLSCEQNLNHDAMYWYRQDPGQGLRLIYYSQIVNDFQKGDIAEGYSVSREKKESFPLTVTSAQKNPTAFYLCASSRTAGTSGTRQQQFFGPGTRLTVL.

This chain uses TRBV6-5 with TRBJ1-2; 9 bases are a match to TRBD1. CDR1 is MNHEY and CDR2 is SVGAGI in the germline V gene. The CDR3 spans 15 residues. The V segment lost 6 bases and the J segment 7 bases; nucleotides outside the gene matches: 12. CDR3 amino acids: CASRLDLTGGSGYTF. The DNA of the CDR3 is TGTGCCAGCAGGCTTGACTTGACAGGGGGAAGTGGCTACACCTTC.